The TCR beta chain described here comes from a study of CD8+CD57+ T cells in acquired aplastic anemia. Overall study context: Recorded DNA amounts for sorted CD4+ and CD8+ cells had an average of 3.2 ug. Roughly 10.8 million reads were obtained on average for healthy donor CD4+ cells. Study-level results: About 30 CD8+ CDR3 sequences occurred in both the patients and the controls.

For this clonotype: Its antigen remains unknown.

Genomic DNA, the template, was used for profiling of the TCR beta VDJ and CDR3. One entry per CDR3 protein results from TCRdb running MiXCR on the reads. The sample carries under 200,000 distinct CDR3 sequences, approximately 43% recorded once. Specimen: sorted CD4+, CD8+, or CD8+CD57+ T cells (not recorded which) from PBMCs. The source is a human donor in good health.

CDR3 nucleotides: TGCAGTGCTAGAGATCGATGGGGGGCGGGCGGCTACACCTTC. Residues: CSARDRWGAGGYTF. V is TRBV20-1 and J is TRBJ1-2, with D possibly TRBD1 on 6 matching bases. The CDR3 has 14 amino acids. Germline V CDR1 and CDR2: DFQATT, SNEGSKA (reference sequence). Trimming took off 0 bases at V and 8 bases at J, with 16 bases between the two ends.